The 22 T cell receptor beta chains listed next were all sequenced from one sample in a study of shared clonotypes between healthy human individuals. Produced via immunoSEQ multiplex PCR; TCRdb's table is partial and in-frame only. The table lists 1.5 million to 2.5 million clones, about 95% of them singletons, with more than 0.9% in the top ten. Naive CD8 cells were CD45RO-negative, positively selected for CCR7, excluding terminally differentiated effector memory CD45RA+ cells. Sequenced sample: naive CD8+ T cells sorted from blood. These receptors were collected from a man between 18 and 35 years old in good health.

The chain uses TRBV4-1 and TRBJ1-5, with D unclear. V was cut by 5 bases and J by 0 bases, with 11 bases left in between. Germline V lookup: CDR1 MGHRA, CDR2 YSYEKL. The CDR3 has 15 amino acids. The DNA of the CDR3 is TGCGCCAGCAGCAGTGAGGGATTTAGCAATCAGCCCCAGCATTTT. As protein: CASSSEGFSNQPQHF.

The chain couples TRBV2 to TRBJ2-7; weak D call: TRBD2 (5 bases). CDR1 is SNHLY and CDR2 is FYNNEI in the germline V gene. The CDR3 loop spans 14 amino acids. Trimming cost V 6 bases and J 6 bases, with 18 bases left between them. The DNA of the CDR3 is TGTGCCAGCAGGGGTGGAGGACTGGCCTCCGAGCAGTACTTC. It specifies CASRGGGLASEQYF.

The gene calls are TRBV4-2 and TRBJ1-1; no reliable D call. The CDR3 contains 18 residues. V lost 2 bases, J lost 6 bases, and 25 bases lay in between. Germline CDR1 LGHNA, CDR2 YNFKEQ. CDR3: CASSQPMEGNRLSSEAFF. The CDR3, as DNA: TGTGCCAGCAGCCAACCCATGGAGGGTAATCGTCTAAGCTCTGAAGCTTTCTTT.

This clone was seen only once. The chain links TRBV28 to TRBJ2-5; TRBD2 matches 8 bases. This CDR3 is 17 amino acids long. The trim removed 6 bases at V and 0 bases at J, leaving 12 bases unmatched. Germline assignment: CDR1 MDHEN and CDR2 SYDVKM. This chain's CDR3 is CASRGRGAINYQETQYF. In DNA, the CDR3 is TGTGCCAGCAGAGGGCGGGGGGCCATTAACTACCAAGAGACCCAGTACTTC.

This chain connects TRBV10-2 to TRBJ2-5; D unresolved. Trimming removed 4 bases at V and 3 bases at J, with 12 bases between. The CDR3 has 14 amino acids. CDR1 and CDR2 (germline): WSHSY, SAAADI. The CDR3 DNA is TGCGCCAGCAGTGGGTACTCGAAGGAAGAGACCCAGTACTTC. Amino acids: CASSGYSKEETQYF.

A note on this clone: The same CDR3 is also encoded by other DNA sequences in this sample. This sequence joins TRBV5-6 and TRBJ2-2; 8 bases map to TRBD2. Per germline, CDR1 SGHDT and CDR2 YYEEEE. V gave up 1 base and J gave up 1 base; unmatched junction bases: 3. This CDR3 has 16 amino acids. CDR3 sequence reads: CASSLYLAGNTGELFF. CDR3 bases: TGTGCCAGCAGCTTGTATCTAGCGGGGAACACCGGGGAGCTGTTTTTT.

This chain links TRBV5-6 with TRBJ1-2; TRBD1 might be the D (5 bases). The germline CDR1 and CDR2 sequences are SGHDT and YYEEEE. This CDR3 spans 12 amino acids. The V end was cut by 4 bases, the J end by 8 bases, with 12 bases between. CDR3 protein: CASSPGTSGYTF. For the CDR3, the DNA is TGTGCCAGCAGCCCAGGGACGAGCGGCTACACCTTC.

This sequence joins TRBV28 and TRBJ2-7; the match to TRBD1 covers 9 bases. The CDR3 has 15 amino acids. With 4 bases clipped from V and 1 base from J, the junction kept 5 bases outside the gene matches. Germline-derived CDR1 and CDR2 are MDHEN and SYDVKM. Here the CDR3 reads CASSSTGTGSYEQYF. CDR3 sequence (DNA): TGTGCCAGCAGTTCCACCGGGACAGGGTCCTACGAGCAGTACTTC.

The chain uses TRBV7-9 and TRBJ2-3; no definite D call. Germline V lookup: CDR1 SEHNR, CDR2 FQNEAQ (reference sequence). The V and J ends lost 1 base and 2 bases respectively, with 10 bases between them. The CDR3 has 15 amino acids. For the CDR3, the DNA is TGTGCCAGCAGCTTAGAACCTTCCTTCACAGATACGCAGTATTTT. Residues: CASSLEPSFTDTQYF.

The chain combines TRBV13 with TRBJ2-1; 10 positions match TRBD1. The germline V gene has CDR1 PRHDT and CDR2 FYEKMQ (reference sequence). The CDR3 is 16 amino acids. After removal of 3 bases from V and 7 bases from J, the junction contained 9 bases not matched to a gene. This chain's CDR3 is CASSLGQGTIGNEQFF. The DNA of the CDR3 is TGTGCCAGCAGCTTGGGACAGGGGACTATTGGGAATGAGCAGTTCTTC.

The CDR3 nucleotides read TGTGCCAGCAGTGACGTTTTGGACAGGGGTTGGGAGCTGTTTTTT. Protein: CASSDVLDRGWELFF. The chain uses TRBV6-4 and TRBJ2-2; 9 bases align to TRBD1. The CDR3 contains 15 residues. Trimming removed 2 bases from V and 9 bases from J; junction bases left unmatched: 7. CDR1 is MRHNA and CDR2 is SNTAGT in the germline V gene.

CDR3 coding DNA: TGTGCCAACTCTGGGGGCATTCCCGAAGCTTTCTTT. The encoded protein is CANSGGIPEAFF. This rearrangement joins TRBV2 to TRBJ1-1; possible D gene TRBD1, 6 bases. The germline gives CDR1 SNHLY, CDR2 FYNNEI. V was clipped by 10 bases and J by 8 bases, with 17 bases between them. This CDR3 spans 12 amino acids.

Here the CDR3 reads CASSLNWLGGIRNQPQHF. The CDR3, as DNA: TGTGCCAGCAGCTTAAATTGGTTGGGAGGGATTCGCAATCAGCCCCAGCATTTT. The V call is TRBV7-8, the J call TRBJ1-5; no reliable D call. The CDR3 spans 18 residues. Germline V gene sequence: CDR1 SGHVS, CDR2 FQNEAQ. The germline V and J ends were trimmed by 2 bases and 2 bases, with 19 bases remaining between them.

This rearrangement joins TRBV9 to TRBJ2-7, with D unresolved. In germline, CDR1 is SGDLS, CDR2 YYNGEE. CDR3 length equals 14 residues. V gave up 4 bases and J gave up 2 bases, with 13 bases separating them. The CDR3 nucleotides are TGTGCCAGCAGCCCCCTCGATAGCACCTACGAGCAGTACTTC. Its translation: CASSPLDSTYEQYF.

The chain is built from TRBV5-1 and TRBJ1-2; a weak D match, TRBD1 (6 bases). The germline V gene encodes CDR1 SGHRS and CDR2 YFSETQ. V lost 0 bases and J lost 5, with 20 bases in between. CDR3 length equals 17 residues. The CDR3: CASSLDQGRPLIYGYTF. CDR3 coding DNA: TGCGCCAGCAGCTTGGATCAGGGGCGACCTCTGATTTATGGCTACACCTTC.

The gene calls are TRBV27 and TRBJ2-1; tentative D call: TRBD2 (6 bases). This CDR3 region has 13 residues. Germline values: CDR1 MNHEY, CDR2 SMNVEV (reference sequence). Trimming removed 0 bases at V and 9 bases at J, with 9 bases between. The CDR3 loop is CASSLSGGTEQFF. Written as DNA, the CDR3 is TGTGCCAGCAGTTTATCGGGGGGTACTGAGCAGTTCTTC.

Notes on this clone: At the DNA level, this CDR3 is encoded by other sequences in the same sample as well. This chain links TRBV7-2 with TRBJ2-7; no definite D call. Per the germline V gene, CDR1 is SGHTA and CDR2 is FQGNSA. The CDR3 extends over 12 amino acids. V dropped 1 base and J dropped 6 bases, with 7 bases sitting between them. CDR3 bases: TGTGCCAGCAGCTTAGGTACCCCCGAGCAGTACTTC. The encoded protein is CASSLGTPEQYF.

The chain uses TRBV28 and TRBJ2-7; 9 bases match TRBD1. Trimming took 9 bases from V and 1 from J; bases not matched to a gene: 13. This CDR3 comprises 16 residues. Per germline, CDR1 MDHEN and CDR2 SYDVKM. The CDR3 nucleotides read TGTGCCAGTCGAAACCCGGGACAGGGAACATCCTACGAGCAGTACTTC. Translation: CASRNPGQGTSYEQYF. The full variable domain, its missing parts supplied by reference TRBV28 and TRBJ2-7, is DVKVTQSSRYLVKRTGEKVFLECVQDMDHENMFWYRQDPGLGLRLIYFSYDVKMKEKGDIPEGYSVSREKKERFSLILESASTNQTSMYLCASRNPGQGTSYEQYFGPGTRLTVT.

In nucleotides, the CDR3 is TGTGCCAGCAGCGCCGGGACAGCTCTTAACGAGCAGTACTTC. This codes for CASSAGTALNEQYF. This chain uses TRBV9 with TRBJ2-7; 7 bases line up with TRBD1. Trimming took 3 bases from V and 5 from J; bases not matched to a gene: 8. Germline V lookup: CDR1 SGDLS, CDR2 YYNGEE. The CDR3 is made up of 14 amino acids.

CDR3 bases: TGTGCCAGCAGTTACACAGGGGTGGATACGCAGTATTTT. This codes for CASSYTGVDTQYF. This chain joins TRBV4-2 and TRBJ2-3; 7 positions agree with TRBD1. J lost 6 bases, V lost 6 bases, and 6 bases had no gene match. The CDR3 is made up of 13 amino acids. Germline V gene data show CDR1 as LGHNA and CDR2 as YNFKEQ.

Regarding this clone: This clone may be a read error of a much larger clone one base away. Other DNA sequences in this sample translate to the same CDR3. The J gene is TRBJ2-7, the V gene TRBV6-1; D is unresolved. Trimming cost V 5 bases and J 3 bases, with 2 bases left between them. The CDR3 length is 10 residues. Looked up from germline, CDR1 is MNHNS and CDR2 is SASEGT. The CDR3 sequence: CASSNYEQYF. CDR3 coding DNA: TGTGCCAGCAGTAACTACGAGCAGTACTTC.

The CDR3 spells CASSLLAGKPHEQYF. The DNA of the CDR3 is TGTGCCAGCAGTCTCTTGGCAGGGAAACCCCACGAGCAGTACTTC. The chain joins TRBV27 to TRBJ2-7; D possibly corresponds to TRBD1 (5 bases). This CDR3 contains 15 residues. Per germline, CDR1 MNHEY and CDR2 SMNVEV (reference sequence). V was trimmed by 5 bases and J by 5 bases, leaving 19 bases between them.